The 22 T cell receptor beta chains below come from one sample, sequenced in a study of cytomegalovirus exposure and HLA in healthy donors. Researchers ran the PCR with 60 Vbeta and 13 Jbeta primers. The data were produced by immunoSEQ multiplex PCR, yet TCRdb's version contains in-frame clones alone and is incomplete. This table holds fewer than 200,000 clones, roughly 73% found once. Sequences were obtained from PBMCs. These TCRs come from a woman aged 25 to 39 in good health and CMV-seronegative.

The gene calls are TRBV28 and TRBJ1-5; 7 positions agree with TRBD1. Germline CDR1 is MDHEN and CDR2 is SYDVKM. This CDR3 is built from 14 residues. V was clipped by 5 bases and J by 3 bases; unmatched bases: 4. The CDR3 reads CASSRTGDNQPQHF. The DNA of the CDR3 is TGTGCCAGCAGTCGTACAGGGGACAATCAGCCCCAGCATTTT.

This chain links TRBV6-6 with TRBJ1-5; 7 bases line up with TRBD1. Losses at the gene ends were 6 bases for V and 5 bases for J; bases not matched to a gene: 4. The CDR3 spans 13 residues. Germline CDR1 reads MNHNY; CDR2 reads SVGAGI (reference sequence). The CDR3 DNA follows: TGTGCCAGCAGACAGGGGCTTTATCAGCCCCAGCATTTT. Its protein product is CASRQGLYQPQHF.

The sample holds one count of this clone. The chain has TRBV7-2 and TRBJ2-7, with TRBD1 identical over 10 bases. V shed 4 bases, J shed 4 bases, and the junction held 7 bases outside the gene matches. Germline CDR1 and CDR2: SGHTA and FQGNSA. The CDR3 length is 15 residues. In DNA form, the CDR3 reads TGTGCCAGCAGCTCGGGGACAGGGGAGCAATACGAGCAGTACTTC. Amino acids: CASSSGTGEQYEQYF.

The rearrangement uses TRBV5-1 and TRBJ2-7; a possible D gene is TRBD1 (6 bases). Germline V CDR1 and CDR2: SGHRS, YFSETQ. CDR3 length: 13 amino acids. V lost 0 bases to trimming and J lost 4 bases, with 8 bases between them. Written as DNA, the CDR3 is TGCGCCAGCAGCTTGGTGCAGGGGTACGAGCAGTACTTC. It yields the protein CASSLVQGYEQYF.

The chain employs TRBV13 and TRBJ2-3, with 7 bases matching TRBD2. The length of the CDR3 is 17 residues. CDR1 is PRHDT and CDR2 is FYEKMQ in the germline V gene (reference sequence). With V trimmed by 4 bases and J by 6 bases, 16 bases remained unmatched. In nucleotides, the CDR3 is TGTGCCAGCAGCTCCAACCTAGCGGTGGGAGTTTCGGATACGCAGTATTTT. Translating gives CASSSNLAVGVSDTQYF.

The chain combines TRBV9 with TRBJ2-1; maybe TRBD1 (5 bases). Trimming took off 3 bases at V and 4 bases at J, with 11 bases between the two ends. Germline V CDR1 and CDR2: SGDLS, YYNGEE. This CDR3 has 14 residues. CDR3 loop: CASSGTPEYNEQFF. CDR3 sequence (DNA): TGTGCCAGCAGCGGGACACCGGAATACAATGAGCAGTTCTTC.

This clone was counted between two and nine times. The chain couples TRBV2 to TRBJ2-1; the match to TRBD2 covers 10 bases. This CDR3 spans 16 amino acids. Germline values: CDR1 SNHLY, CDR2 FYNNEI. V shed 2 bases and J 2 bases; nucleotides not matched to a gene: 3. The CDR3 loop reads CASSEMLAGAYNEQFF. Here the CDR3 DNA reads TGTGCCAGCAGTGAAATGCTAGCGGGGGCCTACAATGAGCAGTTCTTC.

V gene TRBV19 combines with J gene TRBJ2-7, with 8 bases that match TRBD2. Germline CDR1 LNHDA, CDR2 SQIVND (reference sequence). The CDR3 contains 14 residues. Trimming removed 6 bases from V and 1 base from J; junction bases left unmatched: 5. The CDR3 region is CASSSIAGSYEQYF. CDR3 in DNA: TGTGCCAGTAGCTCTATAGCGGGATCCTACGAGCAGTACTTC.

The chain carries TRBV13 and TRBJ2-5, with 11 nucleotides matching TRBD2. The CDR3 has 17 residues. V lost 5 bases to trimming and J lost 7 bases; unmatched junction nucleotides: 15. The V gene's germline CDR1 is PRHDT and CDR2 FYEKMQ (reference sequence). The CDR3 reads CASSPRLAGPPMGTQYF. The CDR3 nucleotides read TGTGCCAGCAGCCCCCGACTAGCGGGGCCCCCTATGGGGACCCAGTACTTC.

This clone was observed once. The gene calls are TRBV10-3 and TRBJ1-2; D is possibly TRBD1 (6 bases). The CDR3 runs 13 residues. Trimming removed 8 bases at V and 3 bases at J, with 13 bases between. The germline V gene encodes CDR1 ENHRY and CDR2 SYGVKD. The CDR3 region is CAISQQGHYGYTF. CDR3 DNA sequence: TGTGCCATCTCGCAACAGGGTCACTATGGCTACACCTTC.

This chain connects TRBV7-3 to TRBJ2-5, with 7 nucleotides matching TRBD2. The CDR3 contains 13 residues. Germline CDR1 is SGHTA and CDR2 is FQGTGA. V lost 4 bases to trimming and J lost 5 bases; unmatched junction nucleotides: 4. The CDR3: CASSSWGGETQYF. CDR3 nucleotides: TGTGCCAGCAGCTCCTGGGGAGGGGAGACCCAGTACTTC.

The chain couples TRBV5-1 to TRBJ1-1; a weak D match, TRBD1 (5 bases). The germline V gene has CDR1 SGHRS and CDR2 YFSETQ. Trimming stripped 4 bases from V and 1 base from J, with 11 bases between. The CDR3 has 14 amino acids. The CDR3 bases are TGCGCCAGCAGCGTTGACAGACAGAACACTGAAGCTTTCTTT. This sequence encodes CASSVDRQNTEAFF.

This clone was recorded once. The CDR3 DNA sequence: TGTGCCAGCAGTTACCAGGGGTCCTACGAGCAGTACTTC. Translating it yields CASSYQGSYEQYF. The V and J genes are TRBV6-6 and TRBJ2-7, with D maybe TRBD1 (6 bases). CDR1 is MNHNY, CDR2 SVGAGI, per germline (reference sequence). V was clipped by 2 bases and J by 1 base, with 6 bases between them. CDR3 length: 13 residues.

The chain joins TRBV6-5 to TRBJ2-2; D possibly corresponds to TRBD2 (5 bases). In germline, CDR1 is MNHEY, CDR2 SVGAGI. CDR3 size: 14 residues. V shed 6 bases and J shed 6 bases, with 14 bases lying between them. CDR3 bases: TGTGCCAGCAGCATTTCCCGGGGAGCCGGGGAGCTGTTTTTT. Amino acids: CASSISRGAGELFF.

The V call is TRBV5-1, the J call TRBJ2-1; weak D call: TRBD1 (6 bases). This CDR3 region has 15 residues. The ends were cut back, 7 bases at V and 5 bases at J, with 19 bases in the middle. Germline V CDR1 and CDR2: SGHRS, YFSETQ. CDR3 loop: CASGIQGNLNNEQFF. The CDR3 DNA is TGCGCCAGCGGAATACAGGGAAACCTTAACAATGAGCAGTTCTTC.

The chain recombines TRBV5-1 with TRBJ1-6, with D possibly matching TRBD1 (6 bases). CDR1 and CDR2 (germline): SGHRS, YFSETQ. This CDR3 is 15 amino acids long. Trimming shortened V by 7 bases and J by 9 bases, and 20 bases separated the two germline ends. The CDR3, as DNA: TGCGCCAGCTCCCCGGGGGGCTCCTCAGGTTCACCCCTCCACTTT. Its protein product is CASSPGGSSGSPLHF. Full variable domain (remainder filled in from reference TRBV5-1 and TRBJ1-6): KAGVTQTPRYLIKTRGQQVTLSCSPISGHRSVSWYQQTPGQGLQFLFEYFSETQRNKGNFPGRFSGRQFSNSRSEMNVSTLELGDSALYLCASSPGGSSGSPLHFGNGTRLTVT.

The genes are TRBV7-9 and TRBJ2-7, with 8 positions matching TRBD1. This CDR3 is built from 15 residues. V lost 5 bases to trimming and J lost 0 bases; unmatched junction nucleotides: 6. The germline V gene encodes CDR1 SEHNR and CDR2 FQNEAQ (reference sequence). DNA for the CDR3: TGTGCCAGCAGCGCTCCGGGACAGGTCTCCTACGAGCAGTACTTC. Translated, it gives CASSAPGQVSYEQYF.

The table lists this clone with a count of one. The chain is built from TRBV10-3 and TRBJ1-4; TRBD1 matches 7 bases. V lost 2 bases to trimming and J lost 8 bases; unmatched junction nucleotides: 5. The germline V gene encodes CDR1 ENHRY and CDR2 SYGVKD. This CDR3 is built from 14 residues. The CDR3 reads CAISEGQGVEKLFF. The CDR3 bases are TGTGCCATCAGTGAGGGGCAGGGGGTCGAAAAACTGTTTTTT.

This clone was observed a few times. This sequence joins TRBV7-2 and TRBJ2-7, with D perhaps TRBD2 (5 bases). V was pared by 5 bases and J by 0 bases, with 11 bases between. Germline V gene sequence: CDR1 SGHTA, CDR2 FQGNSA. This CDR3 is 14 amino acids long. As DNA, the CDR3 is TGTGCCAGCAGCCGAGGGCGAAGCTCCTACGAGCAGTACTTC. Amino acid sequence: CASSRGRSSYEQYF.

The V gene is TRBV6-5, the J gene TRBJ1-4; tentative D call: TRBD1 (5 bases). This CDR3 spans 12 amino acids. Germline CDR1 is MNHEY and CDR2 is SVGAGI. Trimming cost V 6 bases and J 8 bases, with 10 bases left between them. The CDR3 sequence is CASRDTREKLFF. In DNA, the CDR3 is TGTGCCAGCAGGGACACGAGGGAAAAACTGTTTTTT.

The chain employs TRBV4-3 and TRBJ2-5; 16 nucleotides agree with TRBD2. CDR1 is LGHNA, CDR2 YSLEER, per germline. The CDR3 consists of 20 residues. V lost 4 bases, J lost 5 bases, and 16 bases stayed unmatched. As DNA, the CDR3 is TGCGCCAGCAGCCCTTTTGCCGGGACTAGCGGGAGGGCCCGATCTGAGACCCAGTACTTC. Translating gives CASSPFAGTSGRARSETQYF.

The CDR3 region has the DNA TGCGCCAGCAGCTTGGGTGGGGCGGAGCAGTTCTTC. It yields the protein CASSLGGAEQFF. V is TRBV5-1 and J is TRBJ2-1; a weak D match, TRBD1 (5 bases). Trimming left V 0 bases short and J 10 bases short, with 8 bases between. The CDR3 loop spans 12 amino acids. The germline V gene has CDR1 SGHRS and CDR2 YFSETQ. Using reference TRBV5-1 and TRBJ2-1 for the parts outside the CDR3, the full variable domain is KAGVTQTPRYLIKTRGQQVTLSCSPISGHRSVSWYQQTPGQGLQFLFEYFSETQRNKGNFPGRFSGRQFSNSRSEMNVSTLELGDSALYLCASSLGGAEQFFGPGTRLTVL.